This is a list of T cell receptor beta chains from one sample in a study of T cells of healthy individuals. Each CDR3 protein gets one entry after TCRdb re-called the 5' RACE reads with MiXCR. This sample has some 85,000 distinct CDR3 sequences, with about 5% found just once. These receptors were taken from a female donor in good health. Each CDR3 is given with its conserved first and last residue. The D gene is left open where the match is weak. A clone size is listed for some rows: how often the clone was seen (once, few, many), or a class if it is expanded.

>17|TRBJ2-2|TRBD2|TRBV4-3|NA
CASSQDFPSGSFGELFF
TGCGCCAGCAGCCAAGATTTCCCTAGCGGGAGTTTTGGGGAGCTGTTTTTT
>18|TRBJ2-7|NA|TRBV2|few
CASIPSRGAQRSSYEQYF
TGTGCCAGCATCCCCTCGCGAGGGGCCCAGCGGAGCTCCTACGAGCAGTACTTC
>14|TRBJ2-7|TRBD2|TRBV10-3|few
CAISVGGSSYEQYF
TGTGCCATCAGTGTAGGCGGGAGCTCCTACGAGCAGTACTTC
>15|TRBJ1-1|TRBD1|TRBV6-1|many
CATGDRPVLNTEAFF
TGTGCCACCGGGGACAGACCCGTCTTGAACACTGAAGCTTTCTTT
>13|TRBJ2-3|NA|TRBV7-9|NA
CASSLGRGDTQYF
TGTGCCAGCAGCTTGGGGCGGGGTGATACGCAGTATTTT
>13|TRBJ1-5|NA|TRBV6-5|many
CASSYDGNQPQHF
TGTGCCAGCAGTTACGACGGGAATCAGCCCCAGCATTTT
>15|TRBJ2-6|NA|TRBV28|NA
CASSLAASGANVLTF
TGTGCCAGCAGTTTAGCTGCGTCTGGGGCCAACGTCCTGACTTTC
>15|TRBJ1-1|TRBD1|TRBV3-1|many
CASSQGRGPGTEAFF
TGTGCCAGCAGCCAAGGGAGGGGGCCGGGCACTGAAGCTTTCTTT
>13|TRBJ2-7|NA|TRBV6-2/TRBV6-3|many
CASSPTRAYEQYF
TGTGCCAGCAGCCCGACGCGAGCCTACGAGCAGTACTTC
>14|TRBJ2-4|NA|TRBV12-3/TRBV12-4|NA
CASGLGPRGNIQYF
TGTGCCAGTGGGTTAGGGCCTCGAGGAAACATTCAGTACTTC
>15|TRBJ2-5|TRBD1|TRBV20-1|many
CSAGRQGRGQETQYF
TGCAGTGCTGGCCGACAGGGGAGAGGCCAAGAGACCCAGTACTTC
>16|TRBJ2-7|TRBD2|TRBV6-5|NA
CASSRTSGGSSYEQYF
TGTGCCAGCAGTCGGACTAGCGGAGGAAGCTCCTACGAGCAGTACTTC
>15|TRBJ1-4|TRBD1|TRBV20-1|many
CSARDVRGAEEKLFF
TGCAGTGCTAGAGATGTCAGGGGGGCGGAGGAAAAACTGTTTTTT
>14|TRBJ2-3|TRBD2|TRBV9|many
CASSVSGRWNTQYF
TGTGCCAGCAGCGTGAGCGGGAGGTGGAATACGCAGTATTTT
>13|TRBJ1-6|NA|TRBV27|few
CASSRLTNSPLHF
TGTGCCAGCAGCCGATTGACGAATTCACCCCTCCACTTT
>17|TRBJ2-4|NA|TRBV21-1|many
CASNIRQGGLAKNIQYF
TGTGCCAGCAACATTCGACAGGGGGGATTAGCCAAAAACATTCAGTACTTC
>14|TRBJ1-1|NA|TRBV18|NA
CASSPPDGYTEAFF
TGTGCCAGCTCACCACCTGACGGATACACTGAAGCTTTCTTT
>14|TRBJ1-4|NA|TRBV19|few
CASSAGRGNEKLFF
TGTGCCAGTAGTGCCGGACGGGGTAATGAAAAACTGTTTTTT
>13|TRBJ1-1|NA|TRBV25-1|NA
CASSAQSWTEAFF
TGTGCCAGCAGTGCCCAGTCCTGGACTGAAGCTTTCTTT
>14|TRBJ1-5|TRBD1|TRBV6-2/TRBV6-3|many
CASSRTGPNQPQHF
TGTGCCAGCAGTCGGACAGGGCCCAATCAGCCCCAGCATTTT
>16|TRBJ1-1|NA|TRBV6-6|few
CASSYELVSRLMEAFF
TGTGCCAGCAGTTACGAGTTGGTTTCTCGGTTAATGGAAGCTTTCTTT
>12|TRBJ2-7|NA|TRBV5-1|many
CASSLSGNEQYF
TGCGCCAGCAGCTTGTCTGGGAACGAGCAGTACTTC
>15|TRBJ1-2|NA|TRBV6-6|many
CASSYITGDYYGYTF
TGTGCCAGCAGTTACATAACAGGCGACTACTATGGCTACACCTTC
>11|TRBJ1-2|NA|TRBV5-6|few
CASQGNYGYTF
TGTGCCAGCCAGGGAAACTATGGCTACACCTTC
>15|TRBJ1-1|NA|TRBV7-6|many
CASSLDGQLNTEAFF
TGTGCCAGCAGCTTAGATGGGCAGCTGAACACTGAAGCTTTCTTT
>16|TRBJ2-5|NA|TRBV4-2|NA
CASSQESASGQQTQYF
TGTGCCAGCAGCCAAGAATCGGCTAGCGGACAGCAGACCCAGTACTTC
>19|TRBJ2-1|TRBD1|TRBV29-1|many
CSVVGQGAAYRLSYNEQFF
TGCAGCGTTGTCGGACAGGGGGCCGCATACCGCCTATCCTACAATGAGCAGTTCTTC
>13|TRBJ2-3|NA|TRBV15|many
CATSRGRTDTQYF
TGTGCCACCAGCCGTGGCAGGACAGATACGCAGTATTTT
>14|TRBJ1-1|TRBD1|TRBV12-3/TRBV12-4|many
CASSLMTGGTEAFF
TGTGCCAGCAGTCTGATGACAGGGGGAACTGAAGCTTTCTTT
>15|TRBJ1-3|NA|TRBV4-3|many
CASSQDPDSRNTIYF
TGCGCCAGCAGCCAAGATCCCGACTCCCGGAACACCATATATTTT
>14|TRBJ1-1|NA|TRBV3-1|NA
CASSRRGAVTEAFF
TGTGCCAGCAGCCGGCGGGGGGCGGTGACTGAAGCTTTCTTT
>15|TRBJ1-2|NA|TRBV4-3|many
CASSQDRGTDYGYTF
TGCGCCAGCAGCCAAGATCGGGGCACTGACTATGGCTACACCTTC
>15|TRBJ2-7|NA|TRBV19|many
CASSSGLAGIYEQYF
TGTGCCAGTAGTTCCGGACTGGCGGGGATCTACGAGCAGTACTTC
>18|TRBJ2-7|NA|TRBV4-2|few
CASSQDRGRRTRAHEQYF
TGTGCCAGCAGCCAAGATAGGGGGCGACGGACTAGGGCCCACGAGCAGTACTTC
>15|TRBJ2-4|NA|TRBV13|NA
CASSLDQGAKNIQYF
TGTGCCAGCAGCTTAGATCAGGGCGCCAAAAACATTCAGTACTTC
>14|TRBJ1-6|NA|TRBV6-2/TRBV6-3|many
CASSFEGEDSPLHF
TGTGCCAGCAGTTTTGAAGGGGAGGATTCACCCCTCCACTTT
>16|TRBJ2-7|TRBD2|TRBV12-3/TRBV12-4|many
CASSPSWGGRTQEQYF
TGTGCCAGCAGCCCCTCTTGGGGCGGGAGGACGCAGGAGCAGTACTTC
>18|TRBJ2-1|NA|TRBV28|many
CASSFRPWGGASYNEQFF
TGTGCCAGCAGTTTTAGGCCCTGGGGGGGGGCCTCCTACAATGAGCAGTTCTTC
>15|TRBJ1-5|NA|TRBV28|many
CASKGTLGRNQPQHF
TGTGCCAGCAAGGGGACCTTGGGGAGAAATCAGCCCCAGCATTTT